The T cell receptor (beta chain) described here comes from a study of blood T cells in healthy people across ages. Sample-barcoded 5' priming and a J-beta primer mix drove a second PCR of about 6 to 12 cycles. MiXCR was run by TCRdb on the 5' RACE reads, yielding one entry per CDR3 protein. The sample holds about a million distinct CDR3 sequences, roughly 52% seen once. This clonotype was picked up a small number of times. The sequencing input was blood. The receptor was derived from a man aged 25-40 years in good health.

CDR3 protein: CAIATGTYGYTF. The CDR3 DNA is TGTGCCATCGCGACAGGGACCTATGGCTACACCTTC. The chain is built from TRBV10-3 and TRBJ1-2; TRBD1 matches 7 bases. The CDR3 totals 12 residues. The junction had 4 bases not matched to a gene; V was cut back by 8 bases and J by 4 bases. Germline-derived CDR1 and CDR2 are ENHRY and SYGVKD.